This entry is about one T cell receptor (beta chain). Its antigen remains unidentified. Given a much more abundant clone one base away, this may be a read error. There are 12 residues in the CDR3. V was clipped by 4 bases and J by 7 bases, with 8 bases between them. CDR1 and CDR2 from the germline V gene are LGHDT and YNNKEL (reference sequence). This sample stems from a study of post-analysis software for immune sequencing data. Study-wide results and limits: Roughly five TRBV segments were significantly more frequent in patients than in controls. TRBV5-6, TRBV5-1 and TRBV20-1 were among these segments.

Unique molecular identifiers had been added to the TCR beta cDNA libraries. Via MiXCR, TCRdb re-called the PCR reads, giving one row per CDR3 protein. Of more than 450,000 distinct CDR3 sequences in the sample, less than 40% were seen once. V usage is TRBV3-1 and J usage is TRBJ2-1; no clear D. Sequencing used blood. The TCR comes from a girl under 18 with multiple sclerosis. In DNA, the CDR3 is TGTGCCAGCAGCCCCATGGGGAATGAGCAGTTCTTC. Amino acid sequence: CASSPMGNEQFF.